A selection of T cell receptor beta chains follows, all from one sample in a study of persistence of HIV-infected CD4 T cells. Assay: immunoSEQ multiplex PCR; the TCRdb copy retains only in-frame clones and omits some. In the table there are tens of thousands of clones, approximately 90% of which are singletons. These TCRs' antigens remain unknown. The sample consisted of CD4+ T cells sorted from PBMCs after roughly 20-hour stimulation, taken from a patient who received antiretroviral therapy. Source of these receptors: an adult woman with HIV who was CMV-seropositive. CDR3s leave out the opening cysteine and the closing phenylalanine or tryptophan. Each record gives: V gene, clone size, J gene, CDR3 length, CDR3 protein. Part of the rows lack a size; the others show once, few, many or a class for expanded clones.

TRBV7-8	.	TRBJ1-1	9	ASSGLFEAF
TRBV6-4	.	TRBJ1-5	12	ASSDEADSQPQH
TRBV12-3/TRBV12-4	.	TRBJ1-2	11	ASSLGASYGYT
TRBV6-5	.	TRBJ1-5	11	ASRQGAHQPQH
TRBV28	.	TRBJ2-2	12	ATSSGADTGELF
TRBV5-1	.	TRBJ1-1	12	ASSAQGVDTEAF
TRBV29-1	.	TRBJ1-5	12	SVAKGGAGQPQH
TRBV5-4	.	TRBJ2-2	14	ASRRGTGAQTGELF
TRBV15	.	TRBJ1-1	15	ATSRVDSFFENTEAF
TRBV7-3	.	TRBJ1-1	14	ASSAAGGPPWTEAF
TRBV27	.	TRBJ2-7	9	ATGGPPTQY
TRBV5-4	few	TRBJ1-1	11	ASSLNGDTEAF
TRBV2	.	TRBJ1-3	12	ASLRESSGNTIY
TRBV3-1/TRBV3-2	few	TRBJ1-5	10	ASSQDHQPQH
TRBV21-1	.	TRBJ2-7	13	ASSPETEFYYEQY
TRBV4-1	.	TRBJ1-5	13	ASSPQTGESQPQH
TRBV19	.	TRBJ1-1	12	ASSQGQIGTEAF
TRBV30	.	TRBJ1-4	12	AWSPGQEGEKLF
TRBV19	.	TRBJ1-2	12	ASRLLGTDYGYT
TRBV24-1	.	TRBJ2-1	14	ATSDATGRGANEQF
TRBV30	.	TRBJ1-1	12	AWGLGWRVTEAF
TRBV27	.	TRBJ1-2	13	ASSLTPDRRYGYT
TRBV21-1	.	TRBJ2-1	13	ASSFRGSSYNEQF
TRBV30	.	TRBJ2-1	13	AWSMGQGVLNEQF
TRBV28	.	TRBJ1-4	15	ASSPWTGGFTNEKLF
TRBV7-2	.	TRBJ1-1	12	ASSLNGGGTEAF
TRBV30	.	TRBJ1-6	11	AWNRDRLTPLH
TRBV3-1/TRBV3-2	.	TRBJ1-1	9	ASSHRGRAF
TRBV3-1/TRBV3-2	once	TRBJ2-3	15	ASSFRLAGAVSDTQY
TRBV18	.	TRBJ1-4	10	ASSPDREKLF
TRBV9	.	TRBJ2-4	13	ASSVATEVKNIQY
TRBV10-3	.	TRBJ2-2	11	AAGQGNTGELF
TRBV19	.	TRBJ2-3	13	ASSIIGSATDTQY
TRBV19	once	TRBJ1-2	12	ASSTTGDTGGYT
TRBV27	.	TRBJ1-3	13	ASRHTGGLENTIY
TRBV7-8	.	TRBJ1-2	12	ASSPRQGRSGYT
TRBV4-2	.	TRBJ1-3	13	ASSQVSQAVDTIY
TRBV19	once	TRBJ1-1	11	ASRTGLNTEAF
TRBV3-1/TRBV3-2	few	TRBJ1-5	13	ASSQASQGNQPQH
TRBV19	.	TRBJ1-2	12	ASSTERDNYGYT
TRBV19	.	TRBJ1-2	11	ASSPQGASGYT
TRBV18	.	TRBJ2-7	12	ASSPPGGSYEQY
TRBV24-1	.	TRBJ2-1	12	ATSRSGGQDEQF
TRBV4-2	.	TRBJ1-1	11	ASGGGKNTEAF
TRBV30	.	TRBJ1-5	11	AWSNRGQQPQH
TRBV30	.	TRBJ1-1	11	AWREQDNTEAF
TRBV25-1	.	TRBJ1-1	13	ASSSQGALNTEAF
TRBV19	.	TRBJ2-3	12	ASSMVRGTDTQY
TRBV5-1	.	TRBJ2-3	16	ASSPGGGLSGGTDTQY
TRBV18	.	TRBJ1-2	13	ASSPTQLSNYGYT
TRBV19	.	TRBJ1-2	14	ASSPGVGQGRRSYT
TRBV9	.	TRBJ1-2	13	ASHPDVRGSYGYT
TRBV7-9	.	TRBJ2-3	13	ASSLVQGGGDTQY
TRBV19	.	TRBJ2-3	15	ASSIRGVGTSTDTQY
TRBV5-6	.	TRBJ1-1	14	ASSLPSLPGHTEAF